Sequencing of this T cell receptor beta chain was carried out in a study of control samples from healthy donors and cancer patients. Data came from immunoSEQ multiplex PCR; TCRdb stores just in-frame clones and leaves some out. The profile shows 100,000 to 150,000 clones, roughly 92% of them singletons. This CDR3 comprises 16 residues. Between the trimmed V and J ends, which lost 0 bases and 2 bases, there was a span of 11 bases. Germline assignment: CDR1 LGHNA and CDR2 YSLEER. This sequence originates from a man of 80 years or more with head and neck cancer. Sequenced: PBMCs. The genes are TRBV4-3 and TRBJ2-1; TRBD2 might be the D (5 bases). The CDR3 DNA reads TGCGCCAGCAGCCAAGATCGAAGGAGGACCTACAATGAGCAGTTCTTC. Translation: CASSQDRRRTYNEQFF.